This T cell receptor beta chain was found in a study of T cells in narcolepsy. The overall study: Enrolled donors included narcolepsy type 1 or type 2 patients and healthy controls.

Germline V lookup: CDR1 SGHTA, CDR2 FQGNSA. Trimming pared 1 base from V and 0 bases from J, leaving 8 bases between. This CDR3 has 15 residues. The table came from immunoSEQ multiplex PCR; TCRdb's copy has only in-frame clones and leaves some out. The sample carries 15,000 to 20,000 clones, around 84% recorded once. About this clone: As yet, its antigen is unknown.

The study, taken as a whole, reports: Same-patient CSF and blood CD4+ T cell clonotypes included HCRT-specific and TRIB2-specific autoreactive ones. Some memory CD4+ repertoires had no autoreactive clone sequences.

The J gene is TRBJ2-3, the V gene TRBV7-2; possible D gene TRBD1, 5 bases. The sample comprised memory (CD45RA-) CD4+ T cells from blood. This sequence was found in a human donor in good health. The CDR3 here is CASSLDRGSTDTQYF. Here the CDR3 DNA reads TGTGCCAGCAGCTTAGATAGGGGAAGCACAGATACGCAGTATTTT. The full variable domain, with the rest looked up from reference TRBV7-2 and TRBJ2-3, is GAGVSQSPSNKVTEKGKDVELRCDPISGHTALYWYRQSLGQGLEFLIYFQGNSAPDKSGLPSDRFSAERTGGSVSTLTIQRTQQEDSAVYLCASSLDRGSTDTQYFGPGTRLTVL.